The sample holds a few counts of the clone carrying this T cell receptor (beta chain). Antigen specificity is unknown. One end of the junction is discordant with germline, which a read error may explain. The sample comes from a study of tumor-infiltrating lymphocytes in primary liver carcinoma. Study-level information: The patients included men and women who were aged 30 to 69 years. Study results and limitations: Samples were bulk unsorted, so CD4+ and CD8+ repertoires were not compared.

From 500 ng of total RNA, TCR beta-specific cDNA was reverse-transcribed using a constant-region primer. It was through three nested multiplex PCR rounds of slightly modified ARM-PCR that TCR beta libraries arose. Researchers ran the first two PCR rounds for approximately 10 cycles each with TRBV1-TRBV30 forward primers and a C-beta reverse primer. TCRdb re-derived calls from the multiplex PCR reads in MiXCR, one entry per CDR3 protein. The table lists fewer than 350,000 distinct CDR3 sequences, about 65% of them singletons. The germline V gene has CDR1 ENHRY and CDR2 SYGVKD. CDR3 size: 14 residues. Germline DNA was also extracted, and blood RNA derived from unsorted whole blood.

Sequences were obtained from peripheral blood. The chain recombines TRBV10-3 with TRBJ1-5; D gene uncertain. This clonotype originated in a man aged 35-49 years with primary liver carcinoma and hepatitis B virus infection. The CDR3 sequence: CATSEEGGNQPQHF. For the CDR3, the DNA is TGTGCCACCAGTGAAGAAGGAGGGAATCAGCCCCAGCATTTT.